A selection of T cell receptor beta chains follows, all from one sample in a study of T cell repertoires in ileal Crohn's disease. Only in-frame clones appear in the TCRdb table, and some are missing; sequencing was by immunoSEQ multiplex PCR. The profile shows tens of thousands of clones, roughly nine tenths of them singletons. Source material: ileal tissue. The receptor set was obtained from an adult with Crohn's disease. Both conserved end residues are part of each CDR3. The D gene is left open where the match is weak. Where a row states a size, it is once, few, many or the class of an expanded clone; other rows omit it.

d_gene: -
abundance: few
j_gene: TRBJ1-3
v_gene: TRBV5-6
CDR3nt: TGTGCCAGCAGCCCGGGTCACACTGGAAACACCATATATTTT
CDR3aa: CASSPGHTGNTIYF

d_gene: -
abundance: -
j_gene: TRBJ2-2
v_gene: TRBV27
CDR3nt: TGTGCCAGCAGCCTAGCAGGCACCGGGGAGCTGTTTTTT
CDR3aa: CASSLAGTGELFF

d_gene: -
abundance: -
j_gene: TRBJ1-5
v_gene: TRBV7-2
CDR3nt: TGTGCCAGCAGCTCTGGACTCGTTAATCAGCCCCAGCATTTT
CDR3aa: CASSSGLVNQPQHF

d_gene: -
abundance: -
j_gene: TRBJ1-4
v_gene: TRBV6-6
CDR3nt: TGTGCCAGCAGTTTTCGAGGGCCTAATGAAAAACTGTTTTTT
CDR3aa: CASSFRGPNEKLFF

d_gene: -
abundance: -
j_gene: TRBJ2-2
v_gene: TRBV5-1
CDR3nt: TGCGCCAGCAGCATCTTCCAGAAGAACACCGGGGAGCTGTTTTTT
CDR3aa: CASSIFQKNTGELFF

d_gene: -
abundance: once
j_gene: TRBJ2-5
v_gene: TRBV18
CDR3nt: TGTGCCAGCTCACCCACGGGGGTCGAGACCCAGTACTTC
CDR3aa: CASSPTGVETQYF

d_gene: TRBD1
abundance: -
j_gene: TRBJ2-1
v_gene: TRBV7-8
CDR3nt: TGTGCCAGCAGCTTAGCGCTAGGGGGCGTAGGCAATGAGCAGTTCTTC
CDR3aa: CASSLALGGVGNEQFF

d_gene: -
abundance: -
j_gene: TRBJ2-7
v_gene: TRBV29-1
CDR3nt: TGCAGCGTTGATTTCTCCTTTGGCGGCGAGCAGTACTTC
CDR3aa: CSVDFSFGGEQYF

d_gene: -
abundance: -
j_gene: TRBJ1-5
v_gene: TRBV6-6
CDR3nt: TGTGCCAGCAGTCGAGGGGGTGGACAGCCCCAGCATTTT
CDR3aa: CASSRGGGQPQHF

d_gene: TRBD1
abundance: once
j_gene: TRBJ2-2
v_gene: TRBV30
CDR3nt: TGTGCCTGCCGGACAGGGGGACACGGGGAGCTGTTTTTT
CDR3aa: CACRTGGHGELFF

d_gene: TRBD1
abundance: -
j_gene: TRBJ1-4
v_gene: TRBV9
CDR3nt: TGTGCCAGCAGCGCGACCGGGACAGGGGTGGGAAAACTGTTTTTT
CDR3aa: CASSATGTGVGKLFF

d_gene: TRBD2
abundance: -
j_gene: TRBJ2-3
v_gene: TRBV2
CDR3nt: TGTGCCAGCAGCGGGGGCCTCTCGGGACTAGCGGGAGATACGCAGTATTTT
CDR3aa: CASSGGLSGLAGDTQYF

d_gene: -
abundance: -
j_gene: TRBJ1-2
v_gene: TRBV6-5
CDR3nt: TGTGCCAGCAGCGGTGGGACTTACGGTCTGGATGGCTACACCTTC
CDR3aa: CASSGGTYGLDGYTF

d_gene: TRBD1
abundance: -
j_gene: TRBJ2-5
v_gene: TRBV27
CDR3nt: TGTGCCAGCAGTCTGGGGACAGGCCAAGAGACCCAGTACTTC
CDR3aa: CASSLGTGQETQYF

d_gene: -
abundance: -
j_gene: TRBJ2-1
v_gene: TRBV5-1
CDR3nt: TGCGCCAGCAGCTTGGAAGGGGGAACTTACAATGAGCAGTTCTTC
CDR3aa: CASSLEGGTYNEQFF

d_gene: TRBD1
abundance: -
j_gene: TRBJ1-6
v_gene: TRBV5-5
CDR3nt: TGTGCCAGCAGCTTGGAGCAGGGGGCCCGCTCACCCCTCCACTTT
CDR3aa: CASSLEQGARSPLHF

d_gene: -
abundance: -
j_gene: TRBJ1-4
v_gene: TRBV28
CDR3nt: TGTGCCAGCAGTTTAACCGGGGTGGGTGAAAAACTGTTTTTT
CDR3aa: CASSLTGVGEKLFF

d_gene: TRBD1
abundance: -
j_gene: TRBJ2-3
v_gene: TRBV10-3
CDR3nt: TGTGCCACCTATCGGGACAGTAGCACAGATACGCAGTATTTT
CDR3aa: CATYRDSSTDTQYF

d_gene: TRBD2
abundance: -
j_gene: TRBJ2-5
v_gene: TRBV14
CDR3nt: TGTGCCAGCAGCCAAAGGGCTAGCGGGCAGACCCAGTACTTC
CDR3aa: CASSQRASGQTQYF

d_gene: TRBD1
abundance: -
j_gene: TRBJ2-1
v_gene: TRBV6-1
CDR3nt: TGTGCCAGCAGTGATGCCCTTAGGGGGACAGGGGCCTCTAATGAGCAGTTCTTC
CDR3aa: CASSDALRGTGASNEQFF

d_gene: -
abundance: few
j_gene: TRBJ1-5
v_gene: TRBV9
CDR3nt: TGTGCCAGCAGCGTACGGGGGGGCGCCAATCAGCCCCAGCATTTT
CDR3aa: CASSVRGGANQPQHF

d_gene: TRBD2
abundance: -
j_gene: TRBJ2-3
v_gene: TRBV7-8
CDR3nt: TGTGCCAGCAGCTGGGAGGGCTTGAGCACAGATACGCAGTATTTT
CDR3aa: CASSWEGLSTDTQYF

d_gene: TRBD2
abundance: -
j_gene: TRBJ2-4
v_gene: TRBV6-1
CDR3nt: TGTGCCAGCAGTGAAGGGGGTGGCGGGGGCAAAAACATTCAGTACTTC
CDR3aa: CASSEGGGGGKNIQYF

d_gene: -
abundance: -
j_gene: TRBJ2-7
v_gene: TRBV4-3
CDR3nt: TGCGCCAGCAGCCAAGGTCAGCGGAGCTACGAGCAGTACTTC
CDR3aa: CASSQGQRSYEQYF

d_gene: -
abundance: -
j_gene: TRBJ1-1
v_gene: TRBV6-1
CDR3nt: TGTGCCAGCAGTGCCACCTATGTCGGCACTGAAGCTTTCTTT
CDR3aa: CASSATYVGTEAFF

d_gene: -
abundance: -
j_gene: TRBJ2-7
v_gene: TRBV7-3
CDR3nt: TGTGCCAGCAGCTTGGATCAGGGATTTCCCTACGAGCAGTACTTC
CDR3aa: CASSLDQGFPYEQYF

d_gene: TRBD2
abundance: -
j_gene: TRBJ2-3
v_gene: TRBV11-3
CDR3nt: TGTGCCAGCGGACCTAGCGGGCAGGACACAGATACGCAGTATTTT
CDR3aa: CASGPSGQDTDTQYF

d_gene: -
abundance: -
j_gene: TRBJ2-7
v_gene: TRBV7-2
CDR3nt: TGTGCCAGCAGCTCGACCTACAGGGTTGACTTATACGAGCAGTACTTC
CDR3aa: CASSSTYRVDLYEQYF

d_gene: TRBD2
abundance: -
j_gene: TRBJ2-3
v_gene: TRBV4-1
CDR3nt: TGCGCCAGCAGCCAAGATTTCGGACTAGCAGTTACGCAGTATTTT
CDR3aa: CASSQDFGLAVTQYF

d_gene: -
abundance: -
j_gene: TRBJ2-4
v_gene: TRBV5-6
CDR3nt: TGTGCCAGCAGTAAGGTGAAGGGGAAATCCAAAAACATTCAGTACTTC
CDR3aa: CASSKVKGKSKNIQYF

d_gene: TRBD1
abundance: once
j_gene: TRBJ1-2
v_gene: TRBV11-2
CDR3nt: TGTGCCAGCAGATCCAGGGGGATAGATGGCTACACCTTC
CDR3aa: CASRSRGIDGYTF

d_gene: -
abundance: -
j_gene: TRBJ1-3
v_gene: TRBV19
CDR3nt: TGTGCCAGTGAGGACAGAACGGGAAACACCATATATTTT
CDR3aa: CASEDRTGNTIYF

d_gene: -
abundance: -
j_gene: TRBJ1-6
v_gene: TRBV11-2
CDR3nt: TGTGCCAGCAGCTTAGGTCCGGGAAGCTCCTATAATTCACCCCTCCACTTT
CDR3aa: CASSLGPGSSYNSPLHF

d_gene: -
abundance: -
j_gene: TRBJ2-7
v_gene: TRBV29-1
CDR3nt: TGCAGCGTACGGCAGGGAATTTACGAGCAGTACTTC
CDR3aa: CSVRQGIYEQYF

d_gene: -
abundance: -
j_gene: TRBJ1-1
v_gene: TRBV6-5
CDR3nt: TGTGCCAGCAGTTCGACAATTATCACTGAAGCTTTCTTT
CDR3aa: CASSSTIITEAFF

d_gene: -
abundance: -
j_gene: TRBJ1-4
v_gene: TRBV7-9
CDR3nt: TGTGCCAGCAGCTTAGTAGAGGGGGTGATGGACGAAAAACTGTTTTTT
CDR3aa: CASSLVEGVMDEKLFF

d_gene: TRBD2
abundance: -
j_gene: TRBJ2-3
v_gene: TRBV9
CDR3nt: TGTGCCAGTTCCCGCGGGGGAGCCACAGATACGCAGTATTTT
CDR3aa: CASSRGGATDTQYF

d_gene: -
abundance: few
j_gene: TRBJ2-1
v_gene: TRBV10-3
CDR3nt: TGTGCCATCAGTGAGACCGGGCCAGGGGCTAACAATGAGCAGTTCTTC
CDR3aa: CAISETGPGANNEQFF

d_gene: -
abundance: -
j_gene: TRBJ2-6
v_gene: TRBV6-5
CDR3nt: TGTGCCAGCAGCCGCCAGGGGACTGGGGCCAACGTCCTGACTTTC
CDR3aa: CASSRQGTGANVLTF

d_gene: -
abundance: -
j_gene: TRBJ2-2
v_gene: TRBV14
CDR3nt: TGTGCCAGCCGACCCACAGGCCTCGAGAACACCGGGGAGCTGTTTTTT
CDR3aa: CASRPTGLENTGELFF

d_gene: TRBD1
abundance: -
j_gene: TRBJ1-1
v_gene: TRBV15
CDR3nt: TGTGCCACCACAGGGACAGGGGCGCGTGAAGCTTTCTTT
CDR3aa: CATTGTGAREAFF

d_gene: TRBD2
abundance: -
j_gene: TRBJ2-5
v_gene: TRBV28
CDR3nt: TGTGCCAGCAGTGCGGCTAGCGGGGACCTCTGGGAGACCCAGTACTTC
CDR3aa: CASSAASGDLWETQYF

d_gene: -
abundance: -
j_gene: TRBJ2-5
v_gene: TRBV6-5
CDR3nt: TGTGCCAGCAGTTACTCGAATCGCAGGGGTCGAGAGACCCAGTACTTC
CDR3aa: CASSYSNRRGRETQYF

d_gene: -
abundance: -
j_gene: TRBJ1-3
v_gene: TRBV2
CDR3nt: TGTGCCAGCAGGAGGGACACCATATATTTT
CDR3aa: CASRRDTIYF

d_gene: -
abundance: -
j_gene: TRBJ1-1
v_gene: TRBV5-5
CDR3nt: TGTGCCAGCAGCTCTGTACTTAAGAACACTGAAGCTTTCTTT
CDR3aa: CASSSVLKNTEAFF

d_gene: TRBD1
abundance: -
j_gene: TRBJ1-5
v_gene: TRBV6-5
CDR3nt: TGTGCCAGCAGTTACGGAGGGGGCATGAGCAATCAGCCCCAGCATTTT
CDR3aa: CASSYGGGMSNQPQHF